The sequence of this TCR beta chain was determined in a study of identical twins' blood T cells. This CDR3 has 16 residues. V was clipped by 1 base and J by 8 bases, with 23 bases between them. Germline CDR1 and CDR2: DFQATT and SNEGSKA (reference sequence). TCRdb processed the 5' RACE reads anew with MiXCR; each CDR3 protein has one entry. The table includes 350,000 to 450,000 distinct CDR3 sequences, about 28% detected once. The V gene is TRBV20-1, the J gene TRBJ1-1; weak D call: TRBD1 (6 bases). The sequenced sample was PBMCs. The clonotype was recovered from a woman aged 18-55 years in good health. The CDR3 DNA follows: TGCAGTGCTAGAGTTTGGGGCGGGGGGCGCGATATCGAAGCTTTCTTT. Translated, it gives CSARVWGGGRDIEAFF.